Listed below are T cell receptor beta chains from one sample, sequenced in a study of metastatic and nonmetastatic thyroid tumors. From the PCR reads, TCRdb re-called clones with MiXCR. The sample shows some 33,000 clones, around 7% of them seen only once. The sample was blood. The receptor source for this set is a female donor with papillary thyroid cancer or a benign thyroid nodule (not recorded which). Some clones in this sample may be carry-over from other donors' samples. The conserved cysteine and the conserved F or W are not part of the CDR3 here. Each record gives: V gene, CDR3 protein.

v_call: TRBV12-3/TRBV12-4
cdr3_aa: ASSYRGANSPLH

v_call: TRBV4-2
cdr3_aa: ASNRDRGPYGYT

v_call: TRBV5-1
cdr3_aa: ASSANRDSNSGNTIY

v_call: TRBV20-1
cdr3_aa: SASSPGGRWTSGSYEQY

v_call: TRBV10-3
cdr3_aa: AISESVETQY

v_call: TRBV28
cdr3_aa: ASSGQLNQPQH

v_call: TRBV3-1
cdr3_aa: ASSHRGETQY

v_call: TRBV6-1
cdr3_aa: ASTQDRFYNYGYT

v_call: TRBV6-1
cdr3_aa: ASSLGTRATGELF

v_call: TRBV7-6
cdr3_aa: ASSLSSGLLGSPLH

v_call: TRBV2
cdr3_aa: ASSWDVQLRTNYGYT

v_call: TRBV11-2
cdr3_aa: ASSLDWNTGELF

v_call: TRBV6-1
cdr3_aa: ASSSGGTPREQY

v_call: TRBV6-1
cdr3_aa: ASRPGQFIYGYT

v_call: TRBV2
cdr3_aa: ASRKTGPQH

v_call: TRBV6-1
cdr3_aa: ASSSPRNTEAF

v_call: TRBV28
cdr3_aa: ASSESGLQYGYT

v_call: TRBV7-2
cdr3_aa: ASSLVGGLGNEQF

v_call: TRBV13
cdr3_aa: ASSKGRSRDRLIRYQPQH

v_call: TRBV6-1
cdr3_aa: ANRTGWLGYEQY

v_call: TRBV6-1
cdr3_aa: ASSSGLRNSPLH

v_call: TRBV10-1
cdr3_aa: ASSDTTRDRSNQPQH

v_call: TRBV3-1
cdr3_aa: ASSQLDSYGYT

v_call: TRBV20-1
cdr3_aa: SANARAETSTDTQY

v_call: TRBV9
cdr3_aa: ASSHPPSGRYNEQF

v_call: TRBV5-1
cdr3_aa: ASSQGIGETQY

v_call: TRBV11-2
cdr3_aa: ASSLERTARSYEQY

v_call: TRBV7-2
cdr3_aa: ASSLAGRNTGELF

v_call: TRBV20-1
cdr3_aa: SAILGMETQY

v_call: TRBV13
cdr3_aa: ASSFGHSSSYNEQF

v_call: TRBV19
cdr3_aa: ASSRYTEAF

v_call: TRBV11-1
cdr3_aa: ASSTTGTGYFGYT

v_call: TRBV12-5
cdr3_aa: ASGFGLARAEQF

v_call: TRBV13
cdr3_aa: ASSRPRGTSIYSNQPQH

v_call: TRBV10-3
cdr3_aa: AISPDRSQETQY

v_call: TRBV4-3
cdr3_aa: ASSRTTTPGSGYT

v_call: TRBV7-2
cdr3_aa: ASSPYTDTQY

v_call: TRBV4-3
cdr3_aa: ASSPAQGYGYT

v_call: TRBV11-2
cdr3_aa: ASSLEQGGYGYT

v_call: TRBV5-1
cdr3_aa: ASSLGRVAEQY

v_call: TRBV6-2/TRBV6-3
cdr3_aa: ASSYSRSPSYEQY

v_call: TRBV20-1
cdr3_aa: SAEGARYNEQF

v_call: TRBV24-1
cdr3_aa: ATSDAGQGGTDKQY

v_call: TRBV7-2
cdr3_aa: ASSGSVASSGYT